The T cell receptor beta chain under discussion was sequenced for a study of CD8 T cells in Susac syndrome. Reverse transcription of about 0.5 to 1 ug RNA was performed with random hexamers. MiXCR was run by TCRdb on the immunoSEQ multiplex PCR reads, yielding one entry per CDR3 protein. Found here are around 69,000 distinct CDR3 sequences, 96% of them singletons; the top ten hold approximately 0.11%. The ends were cut back, 6 bases at V and 8 bases at J, with 19 bases in the middle. The CDR3 contains 14 residues. Germline V gene sequence: CDR1 MDHEN, CDR2 SYDVKM. Material: CD4+ T cells from PBMCs. V is TRBV28 and J is TRBJ1-2, with D possibly TRBD1 on 5 matching bases. The source of this sequence is a human donor with multiple sclerosis. CDR3 in amino acids: CASSLARVRGGYTF. The DNA for the CDR3 is TGTGCCAGCAGCCTCGCCAGGGTGAGAGGGGGCTACACCTTC.